This is a list of T cell receptor beta chains from one sample in a study of shared clonotypes between healthy human individuals. Sequenced by immunoSEQ multiplex PCR; TCRdb stores in-frame clones only, minus some. The table lists around 2.3 million clones, around 95% of them singletons. Sample: naive CD4+ T cells sorted from blood. All receptors come from a man aged 18 to 30 in good health. CDR3s include the opening cysteine and the closing phenylalanine or tryptophan. Rows may omit the clone size; those that give it use once, few, many or a size class.

NA	TRBV5-4	TRBJ1-4	CASSWDRGAGTTNEKLFF
NA	TRBV29-1	TRBJ1-2	CSVGGAGGNYGYTF
NA	TRBV6-6	TRBJ2-7	CASSGAYEQYF
once	TRBV30	TRBJ2-3	CAWSVRRPGGYTDTQYF
NA	TRBV28	TRBJ2-1	CASSGSGVFFNEQFF
NA	TRBV7-6	TRBJ2-5	CASSLARKGLALGETQYF
once	TRBV19	TRBJ1-5	CASSSGQVSNQPQHF
NA	TRBV5-1	TRBJ1-4	CASSPGSGAIPEKLFF
NA	TRBV6-6	TRBJ1-6	CASSPTLDRVVSPLHF
NA	TRBV7-9	TRBJ2-5	CASRLGQGETQYF
NA	TRBV13	TRBJ2-7	CASSRYPGDRGLYEQYF
NA	TRBV30	TRBJ2-1	CAWRAGTGGYEQFF
NA	TRBV6-6	TRBJ2-2	CASVVGDTVTGELFF
NA	TRBV2	TRBJ2-1	CASSDFLGPLLNEQFF
NA	TRBV27	TRBJ2-7	CASTPGAASSYEQYF
NA	TRBV5-1	TRBJ2-5	CASSLALAGRGQETQYF
NA	TRBV9	TRBJ1-6	CASSVVKGSPLHF
NA	TRBV5-5	TRBJ1-5	CASSPRGVSNQPQHF
NA	TRBV6-6	TRBJ2-7	CASSEVESSYEQYF
NA	TRBV28	TRBJ1-5	CASRAGEGARQPQHF
NA	TRBV28	TRBJ2-7	CASSSPYRGRLYEQYF
NA	TRBV27	TRBJ2-3	CASRKGTDTQYF
NA	TRBV7-6	TRBJ2-5	CASSSRTGGGETQYF
NA	TRBV29-1	TRBJ1-1	CSVASGLNTEAFF
NA	TRBV30	TRBJ2-7	CAWSPTSGSSYEQYF
NA	TRBV18	TRBJ1-1	CASSPGIQNTEAFF
NA	TRBV6-1	TRBJ1-1	CASSRNTEAFF
NA	TRBV28	TRBJ1-4	CASSSASGRLNEKLFF